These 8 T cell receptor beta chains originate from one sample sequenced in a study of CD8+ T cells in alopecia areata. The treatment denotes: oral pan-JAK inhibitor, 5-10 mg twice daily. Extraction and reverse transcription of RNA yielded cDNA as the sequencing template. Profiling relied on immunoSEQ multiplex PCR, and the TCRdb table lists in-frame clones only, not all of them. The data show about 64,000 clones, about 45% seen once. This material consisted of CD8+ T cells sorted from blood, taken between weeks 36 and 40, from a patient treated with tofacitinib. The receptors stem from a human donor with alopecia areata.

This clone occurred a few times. The CDR3 coding sequence is TGTGCCAGCAGCCCGTCGGTCGGAGCCTACGAGCAGTACTTC. Translated, it gives CASSPSVGAYEQYF. The chain combines TRBV9 with TRBJ2-7; D unresolved. V lost 4 bases to trimming and J lost 2 bases, with 13 bases between them. Germline CDR1 is SGDLS and CDR2 is YYNGEE. The length of the CDR3 is 14 residues. Supplemented by reference TRBV9 and TRBJ2-7, the full variable domain reads DSGVTQTPKHLITATGQRVTLRCSPRSGDLSVYWYQQSLDQGLQFLIQYYNGEERAKGNILERFSAQQFPDLHSELNLSSLELGDSALYFCASSPSVGAYEQYFGPGTRLTVT.

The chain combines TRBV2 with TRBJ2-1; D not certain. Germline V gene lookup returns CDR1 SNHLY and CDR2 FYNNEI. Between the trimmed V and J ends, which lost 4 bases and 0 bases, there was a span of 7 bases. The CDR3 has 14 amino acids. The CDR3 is CASSAQYSYNEQFF. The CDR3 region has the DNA TGTGCCAGCAGTGCCCAGTACTCCTACAATGAGCAGTTCTTC.

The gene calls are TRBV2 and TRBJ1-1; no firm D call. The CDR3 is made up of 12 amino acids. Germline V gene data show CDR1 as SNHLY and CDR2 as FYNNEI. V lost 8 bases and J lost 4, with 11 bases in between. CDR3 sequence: CASPPRGTEAFF. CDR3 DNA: TGTGCCAGCCCCCCCCGGGGCACTGAAGCTTTCTTT.

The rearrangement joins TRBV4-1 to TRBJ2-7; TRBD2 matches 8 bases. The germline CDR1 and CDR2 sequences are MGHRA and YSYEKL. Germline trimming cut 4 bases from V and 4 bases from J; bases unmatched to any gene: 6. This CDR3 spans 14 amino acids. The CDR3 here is CASSPPGLEYEQYF. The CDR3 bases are TGCGCCAGCAGCCCGCCGGGACTAGAATACGAGCAGTACTTC.

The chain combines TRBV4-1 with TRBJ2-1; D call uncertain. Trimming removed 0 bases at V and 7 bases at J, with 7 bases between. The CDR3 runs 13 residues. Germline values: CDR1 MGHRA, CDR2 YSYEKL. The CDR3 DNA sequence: TGCGCCAGCAGCCAAGATTTGAGGAATGAGCAGTTCTTC. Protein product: CASSQDLRNEQFF.

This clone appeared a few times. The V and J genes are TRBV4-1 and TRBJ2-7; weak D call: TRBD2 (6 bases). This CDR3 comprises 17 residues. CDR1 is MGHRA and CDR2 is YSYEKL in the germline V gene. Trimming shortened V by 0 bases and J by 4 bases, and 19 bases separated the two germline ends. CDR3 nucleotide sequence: TGCGCCAGCAGCCAAGAGGGGGGTAGGACCCTTCTTTACGAGCAGTACTTC. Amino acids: CASSQEGGRTLLYEQYF.

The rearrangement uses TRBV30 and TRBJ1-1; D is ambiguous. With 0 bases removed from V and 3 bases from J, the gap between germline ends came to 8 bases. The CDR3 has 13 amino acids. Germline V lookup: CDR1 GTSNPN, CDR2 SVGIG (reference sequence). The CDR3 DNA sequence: TGTGCCTGGAGTGTAACGCGATACACTGAAGCTTTCTTT. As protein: CAWSVTRYTEAFF.

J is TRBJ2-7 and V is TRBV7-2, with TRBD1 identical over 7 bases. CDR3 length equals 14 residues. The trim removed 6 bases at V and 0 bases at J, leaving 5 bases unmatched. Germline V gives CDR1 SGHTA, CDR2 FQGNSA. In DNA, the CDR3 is TGTGCCAGCAGACCCGGGACAGACTCCTACGAGCAGTACTTC. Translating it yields CASRPGTDSYEQYF.